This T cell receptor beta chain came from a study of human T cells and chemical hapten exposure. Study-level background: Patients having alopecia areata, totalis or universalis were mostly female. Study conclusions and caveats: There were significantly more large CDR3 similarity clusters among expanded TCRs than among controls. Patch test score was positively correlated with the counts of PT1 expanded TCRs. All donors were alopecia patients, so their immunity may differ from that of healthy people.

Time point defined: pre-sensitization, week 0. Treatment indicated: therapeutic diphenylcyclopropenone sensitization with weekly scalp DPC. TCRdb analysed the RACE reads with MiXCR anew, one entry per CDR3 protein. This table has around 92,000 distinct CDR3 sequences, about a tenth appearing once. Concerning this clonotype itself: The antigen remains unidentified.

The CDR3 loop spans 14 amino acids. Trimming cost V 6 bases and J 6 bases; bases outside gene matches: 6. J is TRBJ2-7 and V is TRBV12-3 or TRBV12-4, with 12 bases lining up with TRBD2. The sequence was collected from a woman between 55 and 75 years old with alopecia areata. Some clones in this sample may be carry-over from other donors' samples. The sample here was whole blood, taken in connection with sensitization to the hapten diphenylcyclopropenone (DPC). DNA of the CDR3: TGTGCCAGCAGCCGGACTAGCGGGGTCCTCGAGCAGTACTTC. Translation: CASSRTSGVLEQYF.